Sequencing of this T cell receptor (beta chain) was carried out in a study of T cell changes during pregnancy in multiple sclerosis. The CDR3 runs 15 residues. The V end lost 1 base, the J end lost 4 bases, and 13 bases lay between the germline ends. Germline CDR1 reads MNHNS; CDR2 reads SASEGT. This clone was counted between two and nine times. Libraries were prepared by immunoSEQ multiplex PCR; TCRdb keeps only in-frame clonotypes and omits some of them. The data show about 79,000 clones, with about 89% seen just once and approximately 0.45% held by the top ten. This specimen was CD4+ T cells from peripheral blood mononuclear cells, taken in the second trimester of pregnancy. The clonotype originates from a female donor with multiple sclerosis, enrolled in a pregnancy study. The V gene is TRBV6-1, the J gene TRBJ1-2; unclear D gene. DNA for the CDR3: TGTGCCAGCAGTGAAGGGCCCTCCGTTCCCTATGGCTACACCTTC. Its translation is CASSEGPSVPYGYTF.